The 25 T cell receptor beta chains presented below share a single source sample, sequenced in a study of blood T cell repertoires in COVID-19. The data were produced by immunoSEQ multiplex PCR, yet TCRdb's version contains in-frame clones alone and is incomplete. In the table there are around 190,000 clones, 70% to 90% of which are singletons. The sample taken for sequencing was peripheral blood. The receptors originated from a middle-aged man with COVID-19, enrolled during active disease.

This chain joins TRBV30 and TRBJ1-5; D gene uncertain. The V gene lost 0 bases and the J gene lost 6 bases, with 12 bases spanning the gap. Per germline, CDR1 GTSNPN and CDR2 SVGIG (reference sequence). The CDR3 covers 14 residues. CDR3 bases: TGTGCCTGGAGTGTACTCGGTGGGAGTCAGCCCCAGCATTTT. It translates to CAWSVLGGSQPQHF.

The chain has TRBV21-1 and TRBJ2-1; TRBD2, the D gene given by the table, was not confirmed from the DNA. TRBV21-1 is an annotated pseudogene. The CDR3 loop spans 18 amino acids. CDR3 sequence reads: CASSKVYSLCLAGDEQFF. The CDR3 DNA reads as TGTGCCAGCAGCAAAGTCTACTCGCTGTGTTTGGCGGGGGATGAGCAGTTCTTC.

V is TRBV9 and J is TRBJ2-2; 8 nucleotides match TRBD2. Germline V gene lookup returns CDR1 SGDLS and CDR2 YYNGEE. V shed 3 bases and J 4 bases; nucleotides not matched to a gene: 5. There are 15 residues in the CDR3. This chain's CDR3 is CASSGQREFTGELFF. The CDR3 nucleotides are TGTGCCAGCAGCGGACAGCGGGAGTTCACCGGGGAGCTGTTTTTT.

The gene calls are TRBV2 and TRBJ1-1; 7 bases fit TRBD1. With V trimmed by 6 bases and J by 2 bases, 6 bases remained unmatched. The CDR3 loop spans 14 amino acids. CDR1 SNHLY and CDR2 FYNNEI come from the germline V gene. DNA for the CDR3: TGTGCCAGCAGGACAAGACAGGGAAACACTGAAGCTTTCTTT. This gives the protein CASRTRQGNTEAFF.

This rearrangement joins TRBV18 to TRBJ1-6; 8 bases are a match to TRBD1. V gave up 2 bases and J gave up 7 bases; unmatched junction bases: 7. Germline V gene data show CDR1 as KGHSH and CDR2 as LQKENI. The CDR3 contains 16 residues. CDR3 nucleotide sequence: TGTGCCAGCTCACCATCACAGGGGGTAGGCAATTCACCCCTCCACTTT. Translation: CASSPSQGVGNSPLHF.

CDR3 nucleotide sequence: TGCGCCAGCAGCCAGAACAGGGGACCCCAGCCCCAGCATTTT. Translated: CASSQNRGPQPQHF. The J gene is TRBJ1-5, the V gene TRBV4-3; TRBD1 aligns across 7 bases. Germline assignment: CDR1 LGHNA and CDR2 YSLEER. The V segment lost 3 bases and the J segment 7 bases; nucleotides outside the gene matches: 6. The CDR3 contains 14 residues.

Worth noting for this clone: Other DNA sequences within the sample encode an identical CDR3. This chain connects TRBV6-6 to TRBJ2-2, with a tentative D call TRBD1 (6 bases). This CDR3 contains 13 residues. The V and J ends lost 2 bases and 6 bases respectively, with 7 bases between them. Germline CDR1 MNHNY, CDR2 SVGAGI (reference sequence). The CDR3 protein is CASSYQGSGELFF. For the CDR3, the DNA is TGTGCCAGCAGTTACCAGGGGTCCGGGGAGCTGTTTTTT.

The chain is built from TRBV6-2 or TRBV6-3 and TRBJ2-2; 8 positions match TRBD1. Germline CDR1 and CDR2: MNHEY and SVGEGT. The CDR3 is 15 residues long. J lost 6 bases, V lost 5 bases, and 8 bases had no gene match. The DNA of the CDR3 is TGTGCCAGCAGTGCCGATAACAGGGGGGCCGGGGAGCTGTTTTTT. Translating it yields CASSADNRGAGELFF.

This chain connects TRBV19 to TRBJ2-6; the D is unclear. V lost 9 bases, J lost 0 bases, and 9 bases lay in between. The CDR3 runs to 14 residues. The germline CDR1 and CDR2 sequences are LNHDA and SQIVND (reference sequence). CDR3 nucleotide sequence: TGTGCCAGCGTTCAGTACTCTGGGGCCAACGTCCTGACTTTC. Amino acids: CASVQYSGANVLTF.

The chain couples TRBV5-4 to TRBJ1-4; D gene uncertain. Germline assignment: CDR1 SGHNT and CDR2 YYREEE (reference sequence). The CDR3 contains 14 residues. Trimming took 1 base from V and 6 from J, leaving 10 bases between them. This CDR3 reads CASSLSWEDEKLFF. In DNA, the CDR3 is TGTGCCAGCAGCTTGTCGTGGGAGGATGAAAAACTGTTTTTT.

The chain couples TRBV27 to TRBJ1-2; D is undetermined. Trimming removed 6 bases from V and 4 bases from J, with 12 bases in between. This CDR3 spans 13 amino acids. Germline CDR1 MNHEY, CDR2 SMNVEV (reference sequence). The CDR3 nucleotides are TGTGCCAGCAGCCCGTTCGGGTCCTATGGCTACACCTTC. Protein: CASSPFGSYGYTF.

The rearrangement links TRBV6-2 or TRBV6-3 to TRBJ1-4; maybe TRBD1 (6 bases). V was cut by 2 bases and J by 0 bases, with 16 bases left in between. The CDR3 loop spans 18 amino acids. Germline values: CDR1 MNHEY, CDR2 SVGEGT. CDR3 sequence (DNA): TGTGCCAGCAGTTACCCCACTGACAGGATTGCAACTAATGAAAAACTGTTTTTT. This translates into CASSYPTDRIATNEKLFF.

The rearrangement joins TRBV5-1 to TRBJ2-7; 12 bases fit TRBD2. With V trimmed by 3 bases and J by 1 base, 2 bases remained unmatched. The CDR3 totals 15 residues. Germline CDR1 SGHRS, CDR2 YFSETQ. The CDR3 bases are TGCGCCAGCAGCTCCGGACTAGCGGGGTCCTACGAGCAGTACTTC. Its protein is CASSSGLAGSYEQYF.

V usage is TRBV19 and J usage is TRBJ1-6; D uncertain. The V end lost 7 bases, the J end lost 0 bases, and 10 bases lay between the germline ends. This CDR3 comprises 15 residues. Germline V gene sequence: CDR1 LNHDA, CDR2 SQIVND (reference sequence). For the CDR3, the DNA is TGTGCCAGTACTATGGGGAGCTCCTATAATTCACCCCTCCACTTT. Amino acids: CASTMGSSYNSPLHF.

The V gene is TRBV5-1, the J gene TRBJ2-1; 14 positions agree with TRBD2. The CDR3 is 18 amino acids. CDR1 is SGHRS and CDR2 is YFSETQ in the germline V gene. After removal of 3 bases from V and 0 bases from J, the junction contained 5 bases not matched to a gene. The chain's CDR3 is CASSSGTSGSSSYNEQFF. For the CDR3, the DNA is TGCGCCAGCAGCTCGGGGACTAGCGGGAGCTCCTCCTACAATGAGCAGTTCTTC.

CDR3 residues: CASSPSAGRDYGYTF. The DNA for the CDR3 is TGCGCCAGCAGCCCCTCAGCGGGACGTGACTATGGCTACACCTTC. This chain links TRBV4-3 with TRBJ1-2; D perhaps matches TRBD1 (5 bases). Per the germline V gene, CDR1 is LGHNA and CDR2 is YSLEER. The CDR3 length is 15 residues. V was clipped by 4 bases and J by 3 bases, with 15 bases between them.

In DNA, the CDR3 is TGCAGCGCCGACCGGGACAGGGGAACTGAAGCTTTCTTT. This sequence encodes CSADRDRGTEAFF. The V and J genes are TRBV29-1 and TRBJ1-1, with 10 nucleotides matching TRBD1. The V gene end was trimmed by 7 bases and the J gene end by 5 bases; junction bases not matched to a gene: 7. The germline V gene encodes CDR1 SQVTM and CDR2 ANQGSEA. The CDR3 has 13 amino acids.

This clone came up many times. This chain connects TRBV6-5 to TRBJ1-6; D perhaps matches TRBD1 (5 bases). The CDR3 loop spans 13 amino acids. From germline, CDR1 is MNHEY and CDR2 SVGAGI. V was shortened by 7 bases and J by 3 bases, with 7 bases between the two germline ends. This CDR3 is CASTTVYNSPLHF. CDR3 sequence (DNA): TGTGCCAGCACGACAGTCTATAATTCACCCCTCCACTTT.

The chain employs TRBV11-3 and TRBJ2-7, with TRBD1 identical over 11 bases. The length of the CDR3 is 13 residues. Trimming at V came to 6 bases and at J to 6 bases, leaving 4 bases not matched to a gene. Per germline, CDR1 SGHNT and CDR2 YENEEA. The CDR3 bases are TGTGCCAGCAGTCCCGGGACAGGGGGCGAGCAGTACTTC. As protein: CASSPGTGGEQYF. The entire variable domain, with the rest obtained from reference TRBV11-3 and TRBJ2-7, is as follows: EAGVVQSPRYKIIEKKQPVAFWCNPISGHNTLYWYLQNLGQGPELLIRYENEEAVDDSQLPKDRFSAERLKGVDSTLKIQPAELGDSAVYLCASSPGTGGEQYFGPGTRLTVT.

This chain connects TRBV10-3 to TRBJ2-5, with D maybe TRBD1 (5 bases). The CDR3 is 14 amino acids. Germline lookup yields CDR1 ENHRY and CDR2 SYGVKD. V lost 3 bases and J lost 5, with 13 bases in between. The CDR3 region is CAISDSQGGETQYF. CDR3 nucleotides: TGTGCCATCAGTGATTCCCAGGGTGGGGAGACCCAGTACTTC.

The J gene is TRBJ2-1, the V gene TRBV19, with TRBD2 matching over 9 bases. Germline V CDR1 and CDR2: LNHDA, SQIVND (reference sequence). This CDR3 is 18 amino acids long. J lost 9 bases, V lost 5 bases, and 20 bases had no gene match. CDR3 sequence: CASSPASASGGRGIEQFF. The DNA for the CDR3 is TGTGCCAGTAGTCCCGCTTCGGCCAGCGGGGGGCGGGGCATTGAGCAGTTCTTC.

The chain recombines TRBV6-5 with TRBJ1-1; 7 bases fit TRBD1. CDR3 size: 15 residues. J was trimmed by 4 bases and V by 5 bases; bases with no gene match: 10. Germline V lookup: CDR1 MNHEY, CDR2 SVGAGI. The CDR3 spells CASSTPGTAFTEAFF. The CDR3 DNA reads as TGTGCCAGCAGTACCCCCGGGACAGCATTCACTGAAGCTTTCTTT.

CDR3 amino acids: CASSLLWTTSSYEQYF. CDR3 in DNA: TGTGCCAGCAGCTTACTCTGGACAACGAGCTCCTACGAGCAGTACTTC. The chain is built from TRBV7-9 and TRBJ2-7; TRBD1 might be the D (5 bases). The CDR3 loop spans 16 amino acids. CDR1 SEHNR and CDR2 FQNEAQ come from the germline V gene (reference sequence). V shed 2 bases and J shed 0 bases, with 14 bases lying between them.

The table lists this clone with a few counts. The CDR3, as DNA: TGTGCCAGCGGGGTTCGGGGGTCTGGAAACACCATATATTTT. It specifies CASGVRGSGNTIYF. J is TRBJ1-3 and V is TRBV7-9; D might be TRBD1 (5 bases). Looked up from germline, CDR1 is SEHNR and CDR2 is FQNEAQ (reference sequence). The CDR3 spans 14 residues. V was cut by 8 bases and J by 1 base, with 12 bases left in between.

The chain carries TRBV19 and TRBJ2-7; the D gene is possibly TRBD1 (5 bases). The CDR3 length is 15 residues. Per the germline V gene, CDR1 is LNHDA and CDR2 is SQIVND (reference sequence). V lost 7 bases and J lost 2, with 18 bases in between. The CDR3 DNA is TGTGCCAGTACTCTCCCCCCACGACAGCCCTACGAGCAGTACTTC. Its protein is CASTLPPRQPYEQYF.